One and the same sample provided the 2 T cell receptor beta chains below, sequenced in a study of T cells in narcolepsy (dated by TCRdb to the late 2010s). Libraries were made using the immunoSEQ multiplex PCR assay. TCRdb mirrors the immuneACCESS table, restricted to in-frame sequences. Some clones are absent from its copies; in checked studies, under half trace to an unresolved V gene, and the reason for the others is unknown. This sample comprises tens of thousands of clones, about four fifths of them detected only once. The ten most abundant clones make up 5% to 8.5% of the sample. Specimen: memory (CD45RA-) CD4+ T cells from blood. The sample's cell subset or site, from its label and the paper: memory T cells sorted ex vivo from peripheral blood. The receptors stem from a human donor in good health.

The CDR3 DNA follows: TGCGCCAGCAGTATTGACCGGGACTCATCTTATGGCTACACCTTC. Translated: CASSIDRDSSYGYTF. This sequence joins TRBV5-1 and TRBJ1-2; TRBD1 might be the D (5 bases). CDR1 and CDR2 (germline): SGHRS, YFSETQ. With 5 bases removed from V and 5 bases from J, the gap between germline ends came to 19 bases. CDR3 length equals 15 residues. The variable domain in full, completed from reference TRBV5-1 and TRBJ1-2, reads KAGVTQTPRYLIKTRGQQVTLSCSPISGHRSVSWYQQTPGQGLQFLFEYFSETQRNKGNFPGRFSGRQFSNSRSEMNVSTLELGDSALYLCASSIDRDSSYGYTFGSGTRLTVV.

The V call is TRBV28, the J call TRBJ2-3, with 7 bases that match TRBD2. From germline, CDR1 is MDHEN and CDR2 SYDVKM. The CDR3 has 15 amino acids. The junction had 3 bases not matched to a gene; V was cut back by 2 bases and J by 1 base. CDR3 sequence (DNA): TGTGCCAGCAGTTTAAGAGGGAGGGGCACAGATACGCAGTATTTT. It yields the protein CASSLRGRGTDTQYF. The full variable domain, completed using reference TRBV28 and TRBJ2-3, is DVKVTQSSRYLVKRTGEKVFLECVQDMDHENMFWYRQDPGLGLRLIYFSYDVKMKEKGDIPEGYSVSREKKERFSLILESASTNQTSMYLCASSLRGRGTDTQYFGPGTRLTVL.